The 20 T cell receptor beta chains presented below share a single source sample, sequenced in a study of PD-1 blockade in mismatch repair-deficient tumors. Clones were sequenced by immunoSEQ multiplex PCR, and TCRdb holds only the in-frame ones, with some missing. The table lists around 100,000 clones, roughly 80% of them singletons, with about 5.1% in the top ten. The sample consisted of peripheral blood, taken 60 to 65 weeks after starting pembrolizumab. The origin of the receptors is an adult with mismatch repair-deficient cancer.

The J gene is TRBJ2-7, the V gene TRBV7-9; TRBD1 matches 8 bases. This CDR3 is 13 amino acids long. J gave up 4 bases and V 5 bases, and 4 bases lay outside the gene matches. Germline V gives CDR1 SEHNR, CDR2 FQNEAQ (reference sequence). CDR3 in DNA: TGTGCCAGCAGCCGGACAGGGCTTTACGAGCAGTACTTC. It encodes CASSRTGLYEQYF.

A few counts support this clone. This sequence joins TRBV4-1 and TRBJ2-7; 9 bases fit TRBD1. The J segment lost 5 bases and the V segment lost 4 bases, leaving 6 bases of the junction unmatched. The V gene's germline CDR1 is MGHRA and CDR2 YSYEKL. The CDR3 has 14 residues. Here the CDR3 DNA reads TGCGCCAGCAGCCGAGCACAGGGGGCGGACGAGCAGTACTTC. Translated, it gives CASSRAQGADEQYF.

This clone occurred once. This chain links TRBV6-5 with TRBJ1-1, with D unresolved. The CDR3 totals 15 residues. The germline V gene has CDR1 MNHEY and CDR2 SVGAGI. The V end lost 0 bases, the J end lost 1 base, and 9 bases lay between the germline ends. In DNA form, the CDR3 reads TGTGCCAGCAGTTACTCTTATAGGGAGAACACTGAAGCTTTCTTT. Protein product: CASSYSYRENTEAFF.

The chain has TRBV7-9 and TRBJ2-3; 9 bases line up with TRBD1. The CDR3 has 15 residues. Germline trimming cut 5 bases from V and 6 bases from J; bases unmatched to any gene: 9. Per the germline V gene, CDR1 is SEHNR and CDR2 is FQNEAQ (reference sequence). CDR3 DNA: TGTGCCAGCAGCGCCACAGGGGGCGCCTCTGATACGCAGTATTTT. This sequence encodes CASSATGGASDTQYF.

The V call is TRBV30, the J call TRBJ2-2; TRBD1 might be the D (5 bases). The germline V and J ends were trimmed by 0 bases and 6 bases, with 20 bases remaining between them. Germline CDR1 GTSNPN, CDR2 SVGIG (reference sequence). The CDR3 is 17 amino acids. CDR3 DNA: TGTGCCTGGAGTGTAAGGTCCCCAGGGAAGGTCGCCGGGGAGCTGTTTTTT. Protein product: CAWSVRSPGKVAGELFF. Filled out from reference TRBV30 and TRBJ2-2, the complete variable domain reads SQTIHQWPATLVQPVGSPLSLECTVEGTSNPNLYWYRQAAGRGLQLLFYSVGIGQISSEVPQNLSASRPQDRQFILSSKKLLLSDSGFYLCAWSVRSPGKVAGELFFGEGSRLTVL.

J is TRBJ2-1 and V is TRBV5-1; 8 nucleotides line up with TRBD2. The V gene end was trimmed by 4 bases and the J gene end by 8 bases; junction bases not matched to a gene: 11. Germline-derived CDR1 and CDR2 are SGHRS and YFSETQ. The CDR3 is made up of 15 amino acids. CDR3 nucleotides: TGCGCCAGCAGCCAAGCGGGAGTTGGTTCGGATGAGCAGTTCTTC. This sequence encodes CASSQAGVGSDEQFF.

This clone has a handful of counts. The J gene is TRBJ1-5, the V gene TRBV4-2; a possible D gene is TRBD1 (5 bases). The CDR3 totals 12 residues. Trimming stripped 1 base from V and 11 bases from J, with 9 bases between. Germline lookup yields CDR1 LGHNA and CDR2 YNFKEQ. CDR3 region: CASSQGSGAQHF. CDR3 nucleotide sequence: TGTGCCAGCAGCCAAGGGTCGGGGGCCCAGCATTTT.

The chain uses TRBV19 and TRBJ1-2; 9 bases are a match to TRBD1. The V gene end was trimmed by 6 bases and the J gene end by 4 bases; junction bases not matched to a gene: 3. The CDR3 is 13 residues long. Germline CDR1 LNHDA, CDR2 SQIVND (reference sequence). For the CDR3, the DNA is TGTGCCAGTAGCCTGGACAGGGGCTATGGCTACACCTTC. Translating gives CASSLDRGYGYTF.

CDR3 region: CASSLVERRGTGELFF. In DNA, the CDR3 is TGTGCCAGCAGCTTAGTCGAGCGGAGAGGGACCGGGGAGCTGTTTTTT. This chain links TRBV7-8 with TRBJ2-2, with a weak D call TRBD2 (5 bases). From germline, CDR1 is SGHVS and CDR2 FQNEAQ. The CDR3 loop spans 16 amino acids. The ends were cut back, 1 base at V and 5 bases at J, with 14 bases in the middle.

The chain carries TRBV6-6 and TRBJ2-7, with D unclear. V lost 5 bases and J 7 bases, leaving 12 bases between the germline ends. The CDR3 covers 12 residues. From germline, CDR1 is MNHNY and CDR2 SVGAGI (reference sequence). CDR3 sequence (DNA): TGTGCCAGCAGTCCTAGTTGGACGGAGCAGTACTTC. Translating it yields CASSPSWTEQYF.

The V call is TRBV18, the J call TRBJ2-1, with a possible D match to TRBD1 (6 bases). Per germline, CDR1 KGHSH and CDR2 LQKENI. This CDR3 contains 11 residues. The V end lost 6 bases, the J end lost 10 bases, and 10 bases lay between the germline ends. CDR3 sequence: CASSTTGEQFF. The CDR3 DNA follows: TGTGCCAGCTCCACGACAGGCGAGCAGTTCTTC.

This clone has a handful of counts. Within the sample, other DNA sequences also encode this same CDR3. The chain recombines TRBV7-9 with TRBJ1-5; D may be TRBD1 (6 bases). Deletions cut 3 bases from V and 4 bases from J, with 7 bases between. The CDR3 contains 13 residues. Germline loops: CDR1 SEHNR, CDR2 FQNEAQ (reference sequence). The CDR3 reads CASSLGANQPQHF. Written as DNA, the CDR3 is TGTGCCAGCAGCTTGGGGGCGAATCAGCCCCAGCATTTT.

V usage is TRBV11-3 and J usage is TRBJ2-1, with 13 bases aligning to TRBD2. With V trimmed by 4 bases and J by 6 bases, 6 bases remained unmatched. The germline V gene encodes CDR1 SGHNT and CDR2 YENEEA. The CDR3 is made up of 16 amino acids. As DNA, the CDR3 is TGTGCCAGCAGCTGGAGGACTAGCGGGAGAGGCAATGAGCAGTTCTTC. Translated, it gives CASSWRTSGRGNEQFF.

The CDR3 DNA reads as TGTGCCTGGCTTAGCGGGGGCTACAATGAGCAGTTCTTC. It codes for CAWLSGGYNEQFF. The chain carries TRBV30 and TRBJ2-1; 9 nucleotides agree with TRBD2. CDR1 and CDR2 from the germline V gene are GTSNPN and SVGIG (reference sequence). The CDR3 has 13 residues. Losses at the gene ends were 5 bases for V and 3 bases for J; bases not matched to a gene: 2. Filled out from reference TRBV30 and TRBJ2-1, the complete variable domain reads SQTIHQWPATLVQPVGSPLSLECTVEGTSNPNLYWYRQAAGRGLQLLFYSVGIGQISSEVPQNLSASRPQDRQFILSSKKLLLSDSGFYLCAWLSGGYNEQFFGPGTRLTVL.

About this clone: One end of the junction is discordant with germline, which a read error may explain. This chain connects TRBV7-7 to TRBJ2-1, with 10 bases aligning to TRBD2. This CDR3 has 17 amino acids. Per the germline V gene, CDR1 is SSHAT and CDR2 is FNYEAQ (reference sequence). CDR3 sequence (DNA): TGTGCTAGCAGCCCATATCTAGCGGGAGTATCGTACAATGAGCAGTTCTTC. It translates to CASSPYLAGVSYNEQFF.

This clone was counted only a few times. The V and J genes are TRBV5-6 and TRBJ2-7; D is ambiguous. V lost 2 bases and J lost 6, with 9 bases in between. The CDR3 runs 12 residues. Germline lookup yields CDR1 SGHDT and CDR2 YYEEEE. CDR3 bases: TGTGCCAGCAGCTTTGACACGGGCGAGCAGTACTTC. Encoded protein: CASSFDTGEQYF. The variable domain in full, completed from reference TRBV5-6 and TRBJ2-7, reads DAGVTQSPTHLIKTRGQQVTLRCSPKSGHDTVSWYQQALGQGPQFIFQYYEEEERQRGNFPDRFSGHQFPNYSSELNVNALLLGDSALYLCASSFDTGEQYFGPGTRLTVT.

The genes are TRBV5-1 and TRBJ2-5; 7 bases agree with TRBD2. Germline CDR1 and CDR2: SGHRS and YFSETQ. V lost 0 bases and J lost 1; bases outside the gene matches: 6. The CDR3 runs to 16 residues. This chain's CDR3 is CASSLAGGGGQETQYF. The CDR3, as DNA: TGCGCCAGCAGCTTGGCGGGGGGTGGCGGCCAAGAGACCCAGTACTTC. The full variable domain, with the rest looked up from reference TRBV5-1 and TRBJ2-5, is KAGVTQTPRYLIKTRGQQVTLSCSPISGHRSVSWYQQTPGQGLQFLFEYFSETQRNKGNFPGRFSGRQFSNSRSEMNVSTLELGDSALYLCASSLAGGGGQETQYFGPGTRLLVL.

This clone was observed a few times. As DNA, the CDR3 is TGTGCCAGCAGCTCGGGACTAGCGGGCAGCTCCTACAATGAGCAGTTCTTC. Its protein product is CASSSGLAGSSYNEQFF. The chain recombines TRBV11-2 with TRBJ2-1, with 12 bases identical to TRBD2. The length of the CDR3 is 17 residues. Unmatched junction bases numbered 4, after V lost 4 bases and J lost 0 bases. Germline CDR1 SGHAT, CDR2 FQNNGV.

Here the CDR3 reads CASSASRDRGNYGYTF. In DNA form, the CDR3 reads TGTGCCAGCAGCGCATCCCGGGACAGGGGAAACTATGGCTACACCTTC. V gene TRBV9 combines with J gene TRBJ1-2; TRBD1 matches at 10 bases. CDR1 and CDR2 from the germline V gene are SGDLS and YYNGEE. The length of the CDR3 is 16 residues. The trim removed 3 bases at V and 2 bases at J, leaving 7 bases unmatched.

The chain recombines TRBV11-2 with TRBJ2-7; D is unresolved. Looked up from germline, CDR1 is SGHAT and CDR2 is FQNNGV. The CDR3 is 11 residues long. V was shortened by 1 base and J by 3 bases, with 1 base between the two germline ends. The chain's CDR3 is CASSLVYEQYF. CDR3 DNA sequence: TGTGCCAGCAGCTTAGTCTACGAGCAGTACTTC.